These 7 T cell receptor beta chains were sequenced from one sample in a study of blood T cell repertoires in COVID-19. This table comes from immunoSEQ multiplex PCR, and its TCRdb copy is limited to in-frame clones, with some not included. The sample records 250,000 or so clones, about 84% being singletons. The sequenced sample consisted of PBMCs or T cells enriched from blood (not recorded which). Receptor source: a man aged 55 to 70 who had recovered from COVID-19.

A few counts support this clone. J is TRBJ1-2 and V is TRBV12-3 or TRBV12-4; 9 nucleotides agree with TRBD1. This CDR3 comprises 13 residues. V lost 5 bases and J lost 7; bases outside the gene matches: 5. The CDR3 loop is CASSGQGNSGYTF. In DNA form, the CDR3 reads TGTGCCAGCAGTGGACAGGGGAATAGTGGCTACACCTTC.

This clone was detected only a few times. V is TRBV5-4 and J is TRBJ2-5, with a possible D match to TRBD1 (5 bases). Per the germline V gene, CDR1 is SGHNT and CDR2 is YYREEE (reference sequence). The CDR3 is 13 residues long. V lost 4 bases, J lost 2 bases, and 9 bases lay in between. The CDR3 DNA follows: TGTGCCAGCAGCATACAGGCTCAAGAGACCCAGTACTTC. Residues: CASSIQAQETQYF. The whole variable domain, remainder taken from reference TRBV5-4 and TRBJ2-5, is ETGVTQSPTHLIKTRGQQVTLRCSSQSGHNTVSWYQQALGQGPQFIFQYYREEENGRGNFPPRFSGLQFPNYSSELNVNALELDDSALYLCASSIQAQETQYFGPGTRLLVL.

This rearrangement joins TRBV5-4 to TRBJ1-2; D not certain. Trimming left V 0 bases short and J 6 bases short, with 9 bases between. Per the germline V gene, CDR1 is SGHNT and CDR2 is YYREEE (reference sequence). This CDR3 is 13 amino acids long. The CDR3 DNA reads TGTGCCAGCAGCTTGGTTAGTACCGATGGCTACACCTTC. This sequence encodes CASSLVSTDGYTF. Drawing the rest from reference TRBV5-4 and TRBJ1-2, the complete variable domain is ETGVTQSPTHLIKTRGQQVTLRCSSQSGHNTVSWYQQALGQGPQFIFQYYREEENGRGNFPPRFSGLQFPNYSSELNVNALELDDSALYLCASSLVSTDGYTFGSGTRLTVV.

The chain combines TRBV2 with TRBJ1-1, with D possibly being TRBD1 (5 bases). CDR1 and CDR2 (germline): SNHLY, FYNNEI. The ends were cut back, 7 bases at V and 4 bases at J, with 13 bases in the middle. There are 13 residues in the CDR3. CDR3 protein: CASNGPRGTEAFF. In DNA form, the CDR3 reads TGTGCCAGCAACGGCCCAAGGGGCACTGAAGCTTTCTTT.

The chain is built from TRBV11-3 and TRBJ2-7; D might be TRBD2 (6 bases). Germline V gives CDR1 SGHNT, CDR2 YENEEA. V was shortened by 4 bases and J by 5 bases, with 21 bases between the two germline ends. This CDR3 has 16 residues. In nucleotides, the CDR3 is TGTGCCAGCAGCTCCCTGGACGGAGTAAAGCGGGACGAGCAGTACTTC. Its translation is CASSSLDGVKRDEQYF.

V and J are TRBV19 and TRBJ1-2; 9 bases are a match to TRBD1. CDR1 LNHDA and CDR2 SQIVND come from the germline V gene (reference sequence). The CDR3 extends over 16 amino acids. Trimming cost V 5 bases and J 8 bases; bases outside gene matches: 15. DNA for the CDR3: TGTGCCAGTAGTCTCAACCCCCGGGACAGGGTACGGGGCTACACCTTC. This gives the protein CASSLNPRDRVRGYTF. Drawing the rest from reference TRBV19 and TRBJ1-2, the complete variable domain is DGGITQSPKYLFRKEGQNVTLSCEQNLNHDAMYWYRQDPGQGLRLIYYSQIVNDFQKGDIAEGYSVSREKKESFPLTVTSAQKNPTAFYLCASSLNPRDRVRGYTFGSGTRLTVV.

The V gene is TRBV3-1 (or the pseudogene TRBV3-2), the J gene TRBJ2-5; 9 positions match TRBD2. Trimming removed 4 bases from V and 2 bases from J; junction bases left unmatched: 20. The germline CDR1 and CDR2 sequences are LGHDT and YNNKEL (reference sequence). This CDR3 has 20 amino acids. CDR3 bases: TGTGCCAGCAGCCGCCTAGGGGGCGGGGGGGAAACCCGGGGACAAGAGACCCAGTACTTC. This translates into CASSRLGGGGETRGQETQYF.